This is a list of T cell receptor beta chains from one sample in a study of CD8+CD57+ T cells in acquired aplastic anemia. TCRdb re-called the reads through MiXCR, storing one row per CDR3 protein. The sample has some 190,000 distinct CDR3 sequences, 40% to 50% seen once. The sample comprised sorted CD4+, CD8+, or CD8+CD57+ T cells (not recorded which) from PBMCs. The source is a human donor in good health. Both conserved end residues are part of each CDR3. A D gene is named only where the DNA matches it firmly. Clone size is not always given. Where it is, it says once, few, many or a class for expanded clones.

d_call: .; clone_size: .; v_call: TRBV6-5; j_call: TRBJ2-7; cdr3_nt: TGTGCCAGCAGTCACCAGGACAGTTCAGAGGGGCAGTACTTC; cdr3_aa: CASSHQDSSEGQYF
d_call: .; clone_size: few; v_call: TRBV10-3; j_call: TRBJ1-5; cdr3_nt: TGTGCCATCTCAAGGGACAAGTATAGCAATCAGCCCCAGCATTTT; cdr3_aa: CAISRDKYSNQPQHF
d_call: .; clone_size: many; v_call: TRBV9; j_call: TRBJ1-3; cdr3_nt: TGTGCCAGCAGCGTAGAGGGATCTGGAAACACCATATATTTT; cdr3_aa: CASSVEGSGNTIYF
d_call: .; clone_size: .; v_call: TRBV2; j_call: TRBJ2-6; cdr3_nt: TGTGCCAGCAGTGAAGCACGAACCCCTGGGGCCAACGTCCTGACTTTC; cdr3_aa: CASSEARTPGANVLTF
d_call: .; clone_size: .; v_call: TRBV29-1; j_call: TRBJ1-1; cdr3_nt: TGCAGCGAAGGACACTCGAACACTGAAGCTTTCTTT; cdr3_aa: CSEGHSNTEAFF
d_call: TRBD2; clone_size: .; v_call: TRBV10-1; j_call: TRBJ2-1; cdr3_nt: TGCGCCAGCAGCGGAGGGGCTAGCGGGGACGATGAGCAGTTCTTC; cdr3_aa: CASSGGASGDDEQFF
d_call: .; clone_size: many; v_call: TRBV29-1; j_call: TRBJ2-3; cdr3_nt: TGCAGCGTGATCCCTGGGAACGCGAAGCAGTATTTT; cdr3_aa: CSVIPGNAKQYF
d_call: TRBD1; clone_size: .; v_call: TRBV29-1; j_call: TRBJ2-1; cdr3_nt: TGCAGCGTCGCGGGACAGGGGGCTTCCACCAATGAGCAGTTCTTC; cdr3_aa: CSVAGQGASTNEQFF
d_call: .; clone_size: many; v_call: TRBV15; j_call: TRBJ2-7; cdr3_nt: TGTGCCACCAGCAGCGGCCGGGGTCTCCGTAACGAGCAGTACTTC; cdr3_aa: CATSSGRGLRNEQYF
d_call: TRBD1; clone_size: .; v_call: TRBV10-3; j_call: TRBJ1-3; cdr3_nt: TGTGCCATCAGTGAAGGGACCGGACAGGGAACTCCTGGAAACACCATATATTTT; cdr3_aa: CAISEGTGQGTPGNTIYF
d_call: .; clone_size: .; v_call: TRBV10-3; j_call: TRBJ2-3; cdr3_nt: TGTGCCATCAGTGAGTCCCCCTACACAGATACGCAGTATTTT; cdr3_aa: CAISESPYTDTQYF
d_call: .; clone_size: few; v_call: TRBV24-1; j_call: TRBJ1-2; cdr3_nt: TGTGCCACCAGTGATGGTGCTGAAGAGGGAGAAGGCTACACCTTC; cdr3_aa: CATSDGAEEGEGYTF
d_call: .; clone_size: many; v_call: TRBV24-1; j_call: TRBJ2-1; cdr3_nt: TGTGCCACCAGTGAGCCTACTAGAGGACCGTACAATGAGCAGTTCTTC; cdr3_aa: CATSEPTRGPYNEQFF
d_call: TRBD1; clone_size: .; v_call: TRBV20-1; j_call: TRBJ2-6; cdr3_nt: TGCAGTGCTAGAGGGACAGGGGGCTATGCTGGGGCCAACGTCCTGACTTTC; cdr3_aa: CSARGTGGYAGANVLTF
d_call: .; clone_size: .; v_call: TRBV6-4; j_call: TRBJ1-2; cdr3_nt: TGTGCCAGCAGTGACCATATCTGGTACAGGGAGAATAACTATGGCTACACCTTC; cdr3_aa: CASSDHIWYRENNYGYTF
d_call: TRBD1; clone_size: .; v_call: TRBV10-3; j_call: TRBJ2-7; cdr3_nt: TGTGCCATCAGTATACAGGGGGCAGCATACGAGCAGTACTTC; cdr3_aa: CAISIQGAAYEQYF
d_call: .; clone_size: few; v_call: TRBV30; j_call: TRBJ2-6; cdr3_nt: TGTGCCTGGAGTGTAGGTACTGGGGCCAACGTCCTGACTTTC; cdr3_aa: CAWSVGTGANVLTF
d_call: .; clone_size: many; v_call: TRBV25-1; j_call: TRBJ1-1; cdr3_nt: TGTGCCAGCACCTCGCCGGGACACCGGAACACTGAAGCTTTCTTT; cdr3_aa: CASTSPGHRNTEAFF
d_call: .; clone_size: once; v_call: TRBV7-8; j_call: TRBJ2-1; cdr3_nt: TGTGCCAGCAGCTTAGGGACGAACTACAATGAGCAGTTCTTC; cdr3_aa: CASSLGTNYNEQFF
d_call: .; clone_size: many; v_call: TRBV7-2; j_call: TRBJ1-4; cdr3_nt: TGTGCCAGCAGAAAAGCGGGGGCTAATGAAAAACTGTTTTTT; cdr3_aa: CASRKAGANEKLFF
d_call: .; clone_size: many; v_call: TRBV7-8; j_call: TRBJ2-5; cdr3_nt: TGTGCCAGCAGCCCACGGGTGTCGAGGGAGACCCAGTACTTC; cdr3_aa: CASSPRVSRETQYF
d_call: TRBD2; clone_size: .; v_call: TRBV15; j_call: TRBJ2-1; cdr3_nt: TGTGCCACCAGCAGCGAGCGGGGGGCCTACAATGAGCAGTTCTTC; cdr3_aa: CATSSERGAYNEQFF
d_call: TRBD2; clone_size: .; v_call: TRBV25-1; j_call: TRBJ2-1; cdr3_nt: TGTGCCAGCAGTGAATATCACCTAGCGGGAGGGTACAATGAGCAGTTCTTC; cdr3_aa: CASSEYHLAGGYNEQFF
d_call: .; clone_size: .; v_call: TRBV12-3/TRBV12-4; j_call: TRBJ1-1; cdr3_nt: TGTGCCAGCAGTTTGACCCGGGGCGCAGCTGAAGCTTTCTTT; cdr3_aa: CASSLTRGAAEAFF
d_call: .; clone_size: many; v_call: TRBV5-1; j_call: TRBJ2-3; cdr3_nt: TGCGCCAGCGGACCAACAGTAGGGAGCACAGATACGCAGTATTTT; cdr3_aa: CASGPTVGSTDTQYF
d_call: .; clone_size: once; v_call: TRBV7-3; j_call: TRBJ2-3; cdr3_nt: TGTGCCAGCAGCTCCGGGGCCACCGATAGCACAGATACGCAGTATTTT; cdr3_aa: CASSSGATDSTDTQYF
d_call: TRBD1; clone_size: many; v_call: TRBV6-5; j_call: TRBJ2-3; cdr3_nt: TGTGCCAGCAGCCCTCGAAGGGACAGGATCTCGGATACGCAGTATTTT; cdr3_aa: CASSPRRDRISDTQYF
d_call: TRBD2; clone_size: many; v_call: TRBV20-1; j_call: TRBJ2-3; cdr3_nt: TGCAGTGCTAGAGATCAACCGGTAGCGGGAGGCTACACAGATACGCAGTATTTT; cdr3_aa: CSARDQPVAGGYTDTQYF
d_call: .; clone_size: .; v_call: TRBV20-1; j_call: TRBJ2-3; cdr3_nt: TGCAGTGCTAGACCGGTATGGGATACGCAGTATTTT; cdr3_aa: CSARPVWDTQYF
d_call: TRBD2; clone_size: many; v_call: TRBV20-1; j_call: TRBJ2-1; cdr3_nt: TGCAGTGCTAGAGAAGCGGGACTATCTTACAATGAGCAGTTCTTC; cdr3_aa: CSAREAGLSYNEQFF
d_call: TRBD1; clone_size: .; v_call: TRBV3-1; j_call: TRBJ1-1; cdr3_nt: TGTGCCAGCAGCCGCTGGGACAGGCCTGAAGAAGCTTTCTTT; cdr3_aa: CASSRWDRPEEAFF
d_call: TRBD1; clone_size: .; v_call: TRBV20-1; j_call: TRBJ2-1; cdr3_nt: TGCAGTGCTAGGGGGACAGGGTACAATGAGCAGTTCTTC; cdr3_aa: CSARGTGYNEQFF
d_call: .; clone_size: .; v_call: TRBV29-1; j_call: TRBJ2-1; cdr3_nt: TGCAGCGTTGTGGGGGGTGGTATAGGCTCCTACAATGAGCAGTTCTTC; cdr3_aa: CSVVGGGIGSYNEQFF
d_call: .; clone_size: few; v_call: TRBV2; j_call: TRBJ2-3; cdr3_nt: TGTGCCAGCCCTTTAGGGGGGACGCAGTATTTT; cdr3_aa: CASPLGGTQYF
d_call: .; clone_size: .; v_call: TRBV25-1; j_call: TRBJ2-5; cdr3_nt: TGTGCCAGCAGGGTAAAAGAGACCCAGTACTTC; cdr3_aa: CASRVKETQYF
d_call: .; clone_size: .; v_call: TRBV9; j_call: TRBJ2-7; cdr3_nt: TGTGCCAGCAGCGTAGGAGGGTGGAGTACCTACGAGCAGTACTTC; cdr3_aa: CASSVGGWSTYEQYF
d_call: TRBD1; clone_size: many; v_call: TRBV9; j_call: TRBJ2-5; cdr3_nt: TGTGCCAGCAGCTCGGAGACAGGGGGCCGGGAGACCCAGTACTTC; cdr3_aa: CASSSETGGRETQYF
d_call: TRBD1; clone_size: many; v_call: TRBV6-1; j_call: TRBJ2-7; cdr3_nt: TGTGCCAGCGGACGGACAGGCTTCGAGCAGTACTTC; cdr3_aa: CASGRTGFEQYF
d_call: .; clone_size: .; v_call: TRBV7-6; j_call: TRBJ2-3; cdr3_nt: TGTGCCAGCAGCTTAGGGGACTTTTACACAGATACGCAGTATTTT; cdr3_aa: CASSLGDFYTDTQYF
d_call: .; clone_size: .; v_call: TRBV19; j_call: TRBJ2-2; cdr3_nt: TGTGCCAGTAGTATTTACAACCAAGCCACCGGGGAGCTGTTTTTT; cdr3_aa: CASSIYNQATGELFF
d_call: .; clone_size: many; v_call: TRBV6-5; j_call: TRBJ2-3; cdr3_nt: TGTGCCAGCAGTTACTCAGGGGGAGCCCCGGATACGCAGTATTTT; cdr3_aa: CASSYSGGAPDTQYF
d_call: .; clone_size: many; v_call: TRBV20-1; j_call: TRBJ2-7; cdr3_nt: TGCAGTGCTAGGCGGGATTCCTACGAGCAGTACTTC; cdr3_aa: CSARRDSYEQYF